Presented here are 17 T cell receptor beta chains from one specimen sequenced in a study of human T cells and chemical hapten exposure. One entry per CDR3 protein results from TCRdb running MiXCR on the RACE reads. The table records approximately 87,000 distinct CDR3 sequences, about an eighth of them present only once. Documented time point: patch test 2, 6 weeks after DPC sensitization. Treatment described: therapeutic diphenylcyclopropenone sensitization with weekly scalp DPC. Here the sequenced sample was whole blood, taken in connection with sensitization to the hapten diphenylcyclopropenone (DPC). These receptors all stem from a woman aged 40 to 49 with alopecia areata. Some clones in this sample may be carry-over from other donors' samples.

V gene TRBV7-9 combines with J gene TRBJ1-4, with 9 bases matching TRBD1. The ends lost 1 base at V and 6 bases at J; junction bases unmatched: 3. The germline V gene has CDR1 SEHNR and CDR2 FQNEAQ (reference sequence). The CDR3 is made up of 15 amino acids. The CDR3 region is CASSLGDRDDEKLFF. As DNA, the CDR3 is TGTGCCAGCAGCTTAGGGGACAGGGATGATGAAAAACTGTTTTTT. Supplemented by reference TRBV7-9 and TRBJ1-4, the full variable domain reads DTGVSQNPRHKITKRGQNVTFRCDPISEHNRLYWYRQTLGQGPEFLTYFQNEAQLEKSRLLSDRFSAERPKGSFSTLEIQRTEQGDSAMYLCASSLGDRDDEKLFFGSGTQLSVL.

The V and J genes are TRBV13 and TRBJ2-3; 7 bases match TRBD2. Germline CDR1 is PRHDT and CDR2 is FYEKMQ (reference sequence). This CDR3 spans 17 amino acids. The J segment lost 6 bases and the V segment lost 5 bases, leaving 17 bases of the junction unmatched. The CDR3 DNA sequence: TGTGCCAGCAGCGGGGCCGGGGATCGCCGGGAGGCGGATACGCAGTATTTT. Translated: CASSGAGDRREADTQYF.

This clonotype was seen many times. The chain couples TRBV18 to TRBJ2-5, with 9 bases matching TRBD1. Germline CDR1 reads KGHSH; CDR2 reads LQKENI. This CDR3 has 14 residues. Germline trimming cut 3 bases from V and 7 bases from J; bases unmatched to any gene: 6. The CDR3: CASSPRDRVRTQYF. CDR3 in DNA: TGTGCCAGCTCACCCCGGGACAGGGTGAGGACCCAGTACTTC. Full variable domain (rest looked up from reference TRBV18 and TRBJ2-5): NAGVMQNPRHLVRRRGQEARLRCSPMKGHSHVYWYRQLPEEGLKFMVYLQKENIIDESGMPKERFSAEFPKEGPSILRIQQVVRGDSAAYFCASSPRDRVRTQYFGPGTRLLVL.

V is TRBV3-1 and J is TRBJ1-3, with D tentatively TRBD1 (5 bases). Trimming removed 4 bases from V and 4 bases from J, with 11 bases in between. There are 14 residues in the CDR3. Germline CDR1 and CDR2: LGHDT and YNNKEL (reference sequence). In DNA, the CDR3 is TGTGCCAGCAGCCGTCTGGGGGGAGGAAACACCATATATTTT. Translated, it gives CASSRLGGGNTIYF.

The chain recombines TRBV12-3 or TRBV12-4 with TRBJ2-2; 9 positions match TRBD2. The CDR3 is 16 amino acids. J was trimmed by 1 base and V by 5 bases; bases with no gene match: 5. The CDR3 spells CASSQIAGVNTGELFF. The CDR3 DNA sequence: TGTGCCAGCAGTCAGATAGCGGGGGTGAACACCGGGGAGCTGTTTTTT.

This clonotype showed up just a few times. The CDR3 loop reads CASSLGFPDTQYF. In nucleotides, the CDR3 is TGTGCCAGCAGCCTGGGATTCCCAGATACGCAGTATTTT. The chain carries TRBV7-2 and TRBJ2-3; unclear D gene. CDR1 and CDR2 from the germline V gene are SGHTA and FQGNSA. The length of the CDR3 is 13 residues. The V end was cut by 5 bases, the J end by 4 bases, with 10 bases between.

This clonotype showed up many times. The V gene is TRBV29-1, the J gene TRBJ1-2; perhaps TRBD1 as D (5 bases). Germline V gives CDR1 SQVTM, CDR2 ANQGSEA. CDR3 length: 15 residues. V was clipped by 5 bases and J by 2 bases, with 18 bases between them. The CDR3 spells CSVSLFLTANYGYTF. The CDR3 nucleotides read TGCAGCGTTAGCCTTTTTTTGACAGCGAACTATGGCTACACCTTC.

This clonotype was observed a handful of times. The genes are TRBV20-1 and TRBJ2-1, with D tentatively TRBD2 (6 bases). The CDR3 extends over 15 amino acids. Between the trimmed V and J ends, which lost 3 bases and 6 bases, there was a span of 18 bases. Germline CDR1 and CDR2: DFQATT and SNEGSKA (reference sequence). CDR3 nucleotide sequence: TGCAGTGCTAGTCGGGGGACCCCCCGGAGCAATGAGCAGTTCTTC. Amino acid sequence: CSASRGTPRSNEQFF.

The V gene is TRBV2, the J gene TRBJ1-1; tentatively, D is TRBD1 (6 bases). V was clipped by 6 bases and J by 1 base, with 15 bases between them. This CDR3 is 15 amino acids long. Germline loops: CDR1 SNHLY, CDR2 FYNNEI. The CDR3 protein is CASRPDRSPNTEAFF. CDR3 sequence (DNA): TGTGCCAGCAGACCCGACAGGTCCCCGAACACTGAAGCTTTCTTT.

The rearrangement links TRBV6-5 to TRBJ2-3; no firm D call. V gave up 5 bases and J gave up 2 bases, with 14 bases separating them. Per the germline V gene, CDR1 is MNHEY and CDR2 is SVGAGI. The CDR3 extends over 15 amino acids. The CDR3 DNA sequence: TGTGCCAGCAGTGGTAGGGCTATCAACACAGATACGCAGTATTTT. It yields the protein CASSGRAINTDTQYF.

This clonotype was counted ten times or more. V usage is TRBV20-1 and J usage is TRBJ2-1, with D unclear. CDR1 DFQATT and CDR2 SNEGSKA come from the germline V gene (reference sequence). V was pared by 2 bases and J by 0 bases, with 17 bases between. The CDR3 contains 17 residues. The CDR3 spells CSARRFGGESSYNEQFF. The CDR3 DNA is TGCAGTGCTAGACGATTCGGCGGCGAGAGCTCCTACAATGAGCAGTTCTTC.

CDR3 amino acids: CANPYEAFGTEAFF. The CDR3 DNA reads TGTGCCAACCCTTATGAGGCTTTTGGCACTGAAGCTTTCTTT. The genes are TRBV2 and TRBJ1-1; D gene unclear. The CDR3 totals 14 residues. Germline assignment: CDR1 SNHLY and CDR2 FYNNEI. V shed 10 bases and J shed 4 bases, with 19 bases lying between them.

The chain carries TRBV12-3 or TRBV12-4 and TRBJ1-6; possible D gene TRBD1, 6 bases. The CDR3 extends over 15 amino acids. Trimming left V 4 bases short and J 3 bases short, with 10 bases between. CDR3 in amino acids: CASSSHRDYNSPLHF. In DNA form, the CDR3 reads TGTGCCAGCAGTTCCCACAGGGACTATAATTCACCCCTCCACTTT.

At least ten counts were recorded for this clonotype. The chain joins TRBV10-2 to TRBJ2-4, with TRBD1 identical over 7 bases. After removal of 6 bases from V and 2 bases from J, the junction contained 7 bases not matched to a gene. This CDR3 is built from 15 residues. Germline CDR1 reads WSHSY; CDR2 reads SAAADI. CDR3 sequence (DNA): TGCGCCAGCAGAGGGCAGGGGGTTTCCAAAAACATTCAGTACTTC. It yields the protein CASRGQGVSKNIQYF.

Only a few counts were recorded for this clonotype. The chain has TRBV5-1 and TRBJ2-7; 8 bases map to TRBD1. Trimming at V came to 4 bases and at J to 5 bases, leaving 11 bases not matched to a gene. The CDR3 consists of 15 residues. The germline V gene encodes CDR1 SGHRS and CDR2 YFSETQ. CDR3 DNA sequence: TGCGCCAGCAGCCCGGGTCTGACAGGGGTCAACGAGCAGTACTTC. Translated, it gives CASSPGLTGVNEQYF.

In this sample, this clonotype turned up many times. The V call is TRBV18, the J call TRBJ1-1; unclear D gene. V gave up 3 bases and J gave up 1 base, with 9 bases separating them. The CDR3 covers 14 residues. Germline-derived CDR1 and CDR2 are KGHSH and LQKENI. The CDR3 here is CASSPGGRNTEAFF. CDR3 nucleotide sequence: TGTGCCAGCTCACCGGGAGGAAGGAACACTGAAGCTTTCTTT. Using reference TRBV18 and TRBJ1-1 for the parts outside the CDR3, the full variable domain is NAGVMQNPRHLVRRRGQEARLRCSPMKGHSHVYWYRQLPEEGLKFMVYLQKENIIDESGMPKERFSAEFPKEGPSILRIQQVVRGDSAAYFCASSPGGRNTEAFFGQGTRLTVV.

The rearrangement uses TRBV9 and TRBJ2-5; the D is unclear. V shed 1 base and J shed 1 base, with 17 bases lying between them. This CDR3 has 17 residues. Germline V gene data show CDR1 as SGDLS and CDR2 as YYNGEE. CDR3 loop: CASSVNHLGGLQETQYF. The CDR3, as DNA: TGTGCCAGCAGCGTAAACCACTTGGGCGGCCTCCAAGAGACCCAGTACTTC.